The sequence of this T cell receptor (beta chain) was determined in a study of OX40 agonist ivuxolimab in advanced cancers. Assay used: immunoSEQ multiplex PCR; TCRdb lists only in-frame clones, some missing. Of 71,000 or so clones listed, 80% are singletons. The CDR3 consists of 14 residues. V was pared by 3 bases and J by 2 bases, with 8 bases between. Germline V gene lookup returns CDR1 MDHEN and CDR2 SYDVKM. V is TRBV28 and J is TRBJ1-5, with D unclear. This material consisted of CD4+ or CD8+ T cells sorted from blood, taken in a trial of the OX40 agonist ivuxolimab. The receptor was isolated from an adult with an advanced solid tumor such as melanoma, head and neck, liver or kidney cancer. The CDR3 sequence is CASSFGSGNQPQHF. In nucleotides, the CDR3 is TGTGCCAGCAGTTTCGGCTCAGGCAATCAGCCCCAGCATTTT. The full variable domain, in which reference TRBV28 and TRBJ1-5 provide the parts outside the CDR3, is DVKVTQSSRYLVKRTGEKVFLECVQDMDHENMFWYRQDPGLGLRLIYFSYDVKMKEKGDIPEGYSVSREKKERFSLILESASTNQTSMYLCASSFGSGNQPQHFGDGTRLSIL.